This T cell receptor beta chain was captured by sequencing in a study of control samples from healthy donors and cancer patients. J lost 4 bases, V lost 4 bases, and 11 bases had no gene match. The germline gives CDR1 SGHRS, CDR2 YFSETQ. CDR3 length equals 16 residues. The method was immunoSEQ multiplex PCR; TCRdb's version includes in-frame clones alone and lacks a portion of them. The sample yields some 120,000 clones, 87% seen once. The source material was blood. The chain recombines TRBV5-1 with TRBJ2-3, with TRBD1 matching over 8 bases. This sequence originates from a man in his sixties in good health. The CDR3 region is CASSLSSTGAPDTQYF. In DNA, the CDR3 is TGCGCCAGCAGCCTCTCATCGACAGGGGCGCCAGATACGCAGTATTTT.